This T cell receptor beta chain was profiled in a study of T cell responses to AZD1222 COVID-19 vaccine. Study-level information: Analysis merged second doses at about 4 or about 12 weeks.

Clones were sequenced by immunoSEQ multiplex PCR, and TCRdb holds only the in-frame ones, with some missing. The profile shows around 120,000 clones, 85% to 90% of them singletons. On this clone: No antigen is known for it.

V lost 2 bases to trimming and J lost 8 bases; unmatched junction nucleotides: 6. The CDR3 spans 13 residues. Germline lookup yields CDR1 SGHRS and CDR2 YFSETQ. Study-wide results and caveats: Donors in the cohort were predominantly white British and more often female, and clonal diversity was possibly underestimated. The span of vaccine-associated CD4 TCRs extended across spike, with dominance at 160-218 and 743-854.

The rearrangement links TRBV5-1 to TRBJ1-2, with 7 bases matching TRBD1. This specimen consisted of peripheral blood, obtained on day 0 of AZD1222 vaccination. The TCR originated in an adult in good health. The CDR3 sequence: CASSLEGAPGYTF. The CDR3 DNA is TGCGCCAGCAGCTTAGAGGGGGCGCCGGGCTACACCTTC.